Below are 8 T cell receptor beta chains sequenced from a single sample in a study of shared clonotypes between healthy human individuals. Terminally differentiated effector memory CD45RA+ cells were excluded from the naive CD8 cells, which were CD45RO-negative and positively selected for CCR7. Some clones are missing from TCRdb's copy, which holds only in-frame ones; the method was immunoSEQ multiplex PCR. Of about 1,800,000 clones listed, approximately 94% are singletons. The sequenced sample was naive CD8+ T cells sorted from blood. The receptor set was obtained from a man aged 18 to 29 in good health.

This clone was recorded once. Within the sample, other DNA sequences also encode this same CDR3. This chain joins TRBV4-1 and TRBJ2-7; TRBD1 might be the D (6 bases). Germline CDR1 reads MGHRA; CDR2 reads YSYEKL. The germline V and J ends were trimmed by 3 bases and 2 bases, with 14 bases remaining between them. The CDR3 runs to 15 residues. CDR3 in amino acids: CASSQVPGQAYEQYF. CDR3 in DNA: TGCGCCAGCAGCCAGGTCCCGGGACAAGCCTACGAGCAGTACTTC.

As concerns this clone: A much more abundant neighbour one base away suggests this may be a read error. V usage is TRBV7-9 and J usage is TRBJ2-7; D is ambiguous. Germline V CDR1 and CDR2: SEHNR, FQNEAQ (reference sequence). Trimming shortened V by 4 bases and J by 2 bases, and 6 bases separated the two germline ends. This CDR3 has 12 residues. The CDR3 DNA sequence: TGTGCCAGCAGCTACGAAACCTACGAGCAGTACTTC. Its translation: CASSYETYEQYF.

The J gene is TRBJ2-7, the V gene TRBV5-1; D gene uncertain. CDR1 is SGHRS, CDR2 YFSETQ, per germline. The V gene lost 0 bases and the J gene lost 1 base, with 8 bases spanning the gap. The CDR3 consists of 14 residues. CDR3 coding DNA: TGCGCCAGCAGCTTGGCTGAGGTTTCCTACGAGCAGTACTTC. Translated, it gives CASSLAEVSYEQYF.

V gene TRBV28 combines with J gene TRBJ2-7; no reliable D call. The CDR3 totals 13 residues. The germline V and J ends were trimmed by 3 bases and 3 bases, with 9 bases remaining between them. CDR1 and CDR2 (germline): MDHEN, SYDVKM. The DNA of the CDR3 is TGTGCCAGCAGTTTTTCCCCAAGCTACGAGCAGTACTTC. Its protein product is CASSFSPSYEQYF.

The chain is built from TRBV13 and TRBJ1-4, with TRBD1 matching 7 bases. There are 16 residues in the CDR3. The V and J ends lost 5 bases and 8 bases, in that order; junction bases with no gene match: 14. CDR1 PRHDT and CDR2 FYEKMQ come from the germline V gene (reference sequence). CDR3 DNA sequence: TGTGCCAGCAGCGATCGGGACAGTCAATTTATGGAAAAACTGTTTTTT. Residues: CASSDRDSQFMEKLFF.

In DNA form, the CDR3 reads TGTGCCTGGAGTGCACACGGGAAGCAATTAGGGGGAGCCTATAATTCACCCCTCCACTTT. Amino acid sequence: CAWSAHGKQLGGAYNSPLHF. The chain joins TRBV30 to TRBJ1-6; D might be TRBD1 (6 bases). Germline V lookup: CDR1 GTSNPN, CDR2 SVGIG (reference sequence). This CDR3 spans 20 amino acids. The V end was cut by 1 base, the J end by 2 bases, with 24 bases between.

The genes are TRBV13 and TRBJ2-2; the D call may be TRBD1 or TRBD2 (7 bases each). The CDR3 runs to 16 residues. Germline V gene lookup returns CDR1 PRHDT and CDR2 FYEKMQ (reference sequence). V gave up 5 bases and J gave up 4 bases, with 17 bases separating them. Written as DNA, the CDR3 is TGTGCCAGCAGCCCCCAGGGGGGGGGCCTCACCGGGGAGCTGTTTTTT. Amino acid sequence: CASSPQGGGLTGELFF.

This sequence joins TRBV2 and TRBJ2-2; D is unclear. This CDR3 contains 13 residues. Per the germline V gene, CDR1 is SNHLY and CDR2 is FYNNEI. Trimming removed 7 bases from V and 1 base from J, with 7 bases in between. CDR3 loop: CASIEENTGELFF. The CDR3 DNA is TGTGCCAGCATAGAAGAGAACACCGGGGAGCTGTTTTTT.